Listed below are T cell receptor beta chains from one sample, sequenced in a study of neurological immune-mediated disorders. One entry per CDR3 protein, called by TCRdb with MiXCR from the 5' RACE reads. Of 65,000 to 90,000 distinct CDR3 sequences listed, about 5.2% are singletons. The sample taken for sequencing was PBMCs. The receptors here all came from a woman in her thirties with multiple sclerosis. Both conserved end residues are trimmed from each CDR3.

TRBV20-1	TRBJ1-5	SAITGRAHQPQH
TRBV10-3	TRBJ2-3	AISGPRHFGTDTQY
TRBV6-4	TRBJ2-7	ASSERVEGGQGLHEQY
TRBV5-1	TRBJ2-1	ASRGVSSYNEQF
TRBV5-1	TRBJ1-3	ASSLGSTGNTIY
TRBV7-9	TRBJ2-3	ASSLVAPLSTDTQY
TRBV5-5	TRBJ2-5	ASSLGVRGPGETQY
TRBV5-5	TRBJ2-1	ASSRGTSGGASF
TRBV30	TRBJ1-5	AWSRSGFQPQH
TRBV18	TRBJ1-1	ASSPPSMGQDTEAF
TRBV6-5	TRBJ1-3	ASSPGGSLVNTIY
TRBV7-7	TRBJ2-1	ASSATLTNNEQF
TRBV5-1	TRBJ1-1	ASSLERSNTEAF
TRBV20-1	TRBJ2-1	SADDGGNEQF
TRBV6-2/TRBV6-3	TRBJ2-7	ASGSTLYEQY
TRBV5-1	TRBJ2-5	ASSQTQGIETQY
TRBV20-1	TRBJ2-3	SARESGGAAFTDTQY
TRBV20-1	TRBJ2-7	SATSGTYEQY
TRBV5-1	TRBJ2-5	ASSTGLAGAETQY
TRBV12-3/TRBV12-4	TRBJ2-3	ASRPRTDTQY
TRBV10-3	TRBJ2-2	AISEQDTNTGELF
TRBV9	TRBJ1-3	ASSRSGGGLNTIY
TRBV20-1	TRBJ1-2	SASPPPNYGYT
TRBV6-6	TRBJ2-1	ASRGERRHNNEQF
TRBV12-3/TRBV12-4	TRBJ1-4	ASSSWDRGSGKLF
TRBV20-1	TRBJ2-3	SAPDATYTQY
TRBV5-1	TRBJ1-1	ASSLAGTGMNTEAF
TRBV7-8	TRBJ2-1	ASSFLLSYNEQF